The 17 T cell receptor beta chains below all came from one sample that was sequenced in a study of shared clonotypes between healthy human individuals. The data were produced by immunoSEQ multiplex PCR, yet TCRdb's version contains in-frame clones alone and is incomplete. Counted here are over a million clones, roughly 96% occurring once; the ten biggest clones make up roughly 1.2%. Sequenced input: naive CD4+ T cells sorted from blood. Documented subset: CD45RA+ positively selected. The source of these receptors is a man aged 25 to 40 in good health.

The rearrangement joins TRBV28 to TRBJ1-5; possibly TRBD1 for D (5 bases). The ends were cut back, 6 bases at V and 0 bases at J, with 18 bases in the middle. Germline assignment: CDR1 MDHEN and CDR2 SYDVKM. The CDR3 extends over 17 amino acids. CDR3 residues: CASRSIEGSYSNQPQHF. CDR3 in DNA: TGTGCCAGCAGATCCATCGAGGGGTCATATAGCAATCAGCCCCAGCATTTT.

The chain employs TRBV5-1 and TRBJ1-4; D gene ambiguous. The germline V and J ends were trimmed by 2 bases and 5 bases, with 16 bases remaining between them. This CDR3 region has 16 residues. CDR1 is SGHRS and CDR2 is YFSETQ in the germline V gene. As DNA, the CDR3 is TGCGCCAGCAGCTTCGGCTTTGCAGGAGGGAATGAAAAACTGTTTTTT. Translated: CASSFGFAGGNEKLFF. Using reference TRBV5-1 and TRBJ1-4 for the parts outside the CDR3, the full variable domain is KAGVTQTPRYLIKTRGQQVTLSCSPISGHRSVSWYQQTPGQGLQFLFEYFSETQRNKGNFPGRFSGRQFSNSRSEMNVSTLELGDSALYLCASSFGFAGGNEKLFFGSGTQLSVL.

Here the CDR3 reads CASTASGEATDTQYF. CDR3 bases: TGTGCCAGCACGGCTAGCGGAGAGGCCACAGATACGCAGTATTTT. The chain links TRBV2 to TRBJ2-3, with 7 bases that match TRBD2. This CDR3 contains 15 residues. The V gene end was trimmed by 7 bases and the J gene end by 2 bases; junction bases not matched to a gene: 9. Germline assignment: CDR1 SNHLY and CDR2 FYNNEI.

This clone was counted a single time. This rearrangement joins TRBV6-5 to TRBJ1-1; D gene unclear. This CDR3 has 14 amino acids. The germline gives CDR1 MNHEY, CDR2 SVGAGI. Deletions cut 7 bases from V and 7 bases from J, with 19 bases between. The CDR3 region has the DNA TGTGCCAGCAAGGGCCCTGGACGAGAAGGTGAAGCTTTCTTT. Amino acid sequence: CASKGPGREGEAFF.

The rearrangement uses TRBV7-6 and TRBJ2-7; 8 positions agree with TRBD1. This CDR3 is built from 14 residues. Per the germline V gene, CDR1 is SGHVS and CDR2 is FNYEAQ. The V segment lost 4 bases and the J segment 6 bases; nucleotides outside the gene matches: 8. The CDR3 loop reads CASSSGQGASEQYF. As DNA, the CDR3 is TGTGCCAGCAGCTCCGGGCAGGGGGCGAGCGAGCAGTACTTC.

The chain links TRBV6-5 to TRBJ1-1; D is unclear. The germline V and J ends were trimmed by 2 bases and 3 bases, with 13 bases remaining between them. Germline assignment: CDR1 MNHEY and CDR2 SVGAGI. The CDR3 is made up of 15 amino acids. CDR3 sequence: CASSYELGGYTEAFF. The DNA of the CDR3 is TGTGCCAGCAGTTACGAGTTAGGAGGGTACACTGAAGCTTTCTTT.

The genes are TRBV2 and TRBJ2-1, with 11 bases fitting TRBD1. Germline trimming cut 11 bases from V and 7 bases from J; bases unmatched to any gene: 4. The CDR3 covers 12 residues. Germline-derived CDR1 and CDR2 are SNHLY and FYNNEI. Written as DNA, the CDR3 is TGTGCCGGCCGGGACAGGGGGAATGAGCAGTTCTTC. As protein: CAGRDRGNEQFF.

This chain uses TRBV7-2 with TRBJ1-4, with D tentatively TRBD1 (6 bases). The germline gives CDR1 SGHTA, CDR2 FQGNSA. Trimming cost V 8 bases and J 3 bases, with 10 bases left between them. The CDR3 has 13 residues. In DNA form, the CDR3 reads TGTGCCAGCCAAAGGACAGCTAATGAAAAACTGTTTTTT. Translation gives CASQRTANEKLFF.

The chain recombines TRBV5-1 with TRBJ2-5; perhaps D is TRBD1 or TRBD2 (5 bases each). CDR3 length: 15 amino acids. V lost 4 bases and J lost 3, with 16 bases in between. CDR1 and CDR2 from the germline V gene are SGHRS and YFSETQ. The CDR3 sequence: CASSLLFGTEETQYF. The CDR3 DNA reads as TGCGCCAGCAGCCTCCTATTCGGGACGGAAGAGACCCAGTACTTC.

J is TRBJ2-3 and V is TRBV2; D possibly corresponds to TRBD1 (6 bases). The CDR3 contains 14 residues. V lost 6 bases and J 4 bases, leaving 14 bases between the germline ends. The germline V gene has CDR1 SNHLY and CDR2 FYNNEI. In DNA, the CDR3 is TGTGCCAGCAGGGAACAGGGAGTAGCAGATACGCAGTATTTT. It codes for CASREQGVADTQYF.

The genes are TRBV7-8 and TRBJ2-5; 7 bases agree with TRBD2. The CDR3 is 15 residues long. Germline lookup yields CDR1 SGHVS and CDR2 FQNEAQ. V lost 2 bases to trimming and J lost 5 bases; unmatched junction nucleotides: 8. CDR3 coding DNA: TGTGCCAGCAGCTTACTGCCGGTGGGGGGGGAGACCCAGTACTTC. This sequence encodes CASSLLPVGGETQYF.

The rearrangement uses TRBV5-4 and TRBJ2-5; unclear D gene. The germline V and J ends were trimmed by 1 base and 0 bases, with 4 bases remaining between them. Germline CDR1 SGHNT, CDR2 YYREEE (reference sequence). The CDR3 has 13 amino acids. CDR3 in DNA: TGTGCCAGCAGCTTGAGGGACCAAGAGACCCAGTACTTC. This translates into CASSLRDQETQYF.

Remarks on this clone: In the same sample, other DNA sequences code for this CDR3. The chain recombines TRBV5-1 with TRBJ2-7, with D perhaps TRBD2 (6 bases). Trimming took 1 base from V and 0 from J, leaving 8 bases between them. CDR3 length equals 14 residues. Germline V lookup: CDR1 SGHRS, CDR2 YFSETQ. The DNA of the CDR3 is TGCGCCAGCAGCTTGAGGCGGGACTCCTACGAGCAGTACTTC. Protein sequence: CASSLRRDSYEQYF.

This sequence joins TRBV5-4 and TRBJ2-5; 10 positions agree with TRBD1. The CDR3 contains 16 residues. Germline V gives CDR1 SGHNT, CDR2 YYREEE (reference sequence). V dropped 4 bases and J dropped 0; count of bases not matched to a gene: 6. For the CDR3, the DNA is TGTGCCAGCAGCCTCCGGACAGGGGGGTACCAAGAGACCCAGTACTTC. Translated, it gives CASSLRTGGYQETQYF.

V is TRBV20-1 and J is TRBJ1-3; a weak D match, TRBD1 (6 bases). The CDR3 consists of 11 residues. Germline CDR1 reads DFQATT; CDR2 reads SNEGSKA (reference sequence). CDR3 bases: TGCAGCGGGACACTCGGAAACACCATATATTTT. It specifies CSGTLGNTIYF.

This chain links TRBV5-5 with TRBJ1-2, with unresolved D. Trimming left V 4 bases short and J 0 bases short, with 10 bases between. This CDR3 is built from 14 residues. Per the germline V gene, CDR1 is SGHKS and CDR2 is YYEKEE (reference sequence). CDR3 residues: CASSPVAANYGYTF. CDR3 sequence (DNA): TGTGCCAGCAGCCCAGTCGCTGCTAACTATGGCTACACCTTC.

V gene TRBV5-8 combines with J gene TRBJ1-2, with a weak D call TRBD1 (6 bases). The CDR3 consists of 14 residues. Trimming pared 6 bases from V and 2 bases from J, leaving 14 bases between. Germline assignment: CDR1 SGHTS and CDR2 YDEGEE. CDR3 amino acids: CASNRQDINYGYTF. CDR3 DNA: TGTGCCAGCAATCGACAGGATATCAACTATGGCTACACCTTC.